This entry features one T cell receptor beta chain sequence. Its antigen is undetermined. The sample comes from a study of cytotoxic CD8 clonotypes in ibrutinib-treated CLL. Study-level results: Public clonotypes showed up rarely, and on treatment they shrank or held steady. Sustained-remission and progressing patients' sampling times differed.

With cryopreserved PBMCs as the source, roughly 2 micrograms of genomic DNA went to TCR beta libraries. CDR3 length equals 15 residues. Trimming took 9 bases from V and 0 from J, leaving 12 bases between them. Germline V gene lookup returns CDR1 MDHEN and CDR2 SYDVKM. Depth targeted 1 in 200,000 to 1 in 1 million T cells, averaging roughly 9.7x coverage per clonotype. Here immunoSEQ multiplex PCR was the method, and the copy in TCRdb shows in-frame clones only, minus some. The data contain 160,000 or so clones, approximately 80% of them seen just once; the ten biggest clones take up about 2.1%. The TCR comes from a human donor with chronic lymphocytic leukemia. The chain uses TRBV28 and TRBJ2-6; D call uncertain. This specimen consisted of PBMCs, obtained after 12 months of ibrutinib treatment. CDR3 nucleotides: TGTGCCAGTATTCCGGGCTCCTCTGGGGCCAACGTCCTGACTTTC. The encoded protein is CASIPGSSGANVLTF.